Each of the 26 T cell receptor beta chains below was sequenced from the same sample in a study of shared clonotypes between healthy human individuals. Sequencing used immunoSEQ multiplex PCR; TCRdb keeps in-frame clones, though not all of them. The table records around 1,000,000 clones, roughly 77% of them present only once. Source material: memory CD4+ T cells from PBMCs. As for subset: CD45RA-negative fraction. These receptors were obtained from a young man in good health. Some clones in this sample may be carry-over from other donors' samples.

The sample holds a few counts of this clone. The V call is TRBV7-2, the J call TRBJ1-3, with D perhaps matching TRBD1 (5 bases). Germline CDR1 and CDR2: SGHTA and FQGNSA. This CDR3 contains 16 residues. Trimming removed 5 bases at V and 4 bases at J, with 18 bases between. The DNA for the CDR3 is TGTGCCAGCAGCAAGGGACCCACAGGCCCCGGAAACACCATATATTTT. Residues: CASSKGPTGPGNTIYF.

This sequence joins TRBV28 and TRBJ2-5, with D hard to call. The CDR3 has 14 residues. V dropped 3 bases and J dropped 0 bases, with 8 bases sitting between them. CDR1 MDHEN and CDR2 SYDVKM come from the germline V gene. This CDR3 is CASSFLKYQETQYF. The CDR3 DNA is TGTGCCAGCAGTTTTTTGAAGTACCAAGAGACCCAGTACTTC. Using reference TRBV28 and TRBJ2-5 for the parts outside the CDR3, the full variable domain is DVKVTQSSRYLVKRTGEKVFLECVQDMDHENMFWYRQDPGLGLRLIYFSYDVKMKEKGDIPEGYSVSREKKERFSLILESASTNQTSMYLCASSFLKYQETQYFGPGTRLLVL.

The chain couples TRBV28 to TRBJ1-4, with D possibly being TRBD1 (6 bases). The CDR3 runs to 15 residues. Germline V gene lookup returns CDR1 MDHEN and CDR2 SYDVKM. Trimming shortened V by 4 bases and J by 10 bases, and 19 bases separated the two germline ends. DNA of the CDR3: TGTGCCAGCAGTTCAACGGGGGGCGTCCGGGGAAAACTGTTTTTT. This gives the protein CASSSTGGVRGKLFF. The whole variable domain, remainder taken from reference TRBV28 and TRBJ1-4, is DVKVTQSSRYLVKRTGEKVFLECVQDMDHENMFWYRQDPGLGLRLIYFSYDVKMKEKGDIPEGYSVSREKKERFSLILESASTNQTSMYLCASSSTGGVRGKLFFGSGTQLSVL.

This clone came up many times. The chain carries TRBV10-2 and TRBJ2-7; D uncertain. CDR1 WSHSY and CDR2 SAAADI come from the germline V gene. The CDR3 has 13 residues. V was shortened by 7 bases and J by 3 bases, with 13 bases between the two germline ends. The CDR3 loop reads CASTPKGSYEQYF. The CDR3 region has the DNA TGCGCCAGCACCCCGAAGGGCAGCTACGAGCAGTACTTC.

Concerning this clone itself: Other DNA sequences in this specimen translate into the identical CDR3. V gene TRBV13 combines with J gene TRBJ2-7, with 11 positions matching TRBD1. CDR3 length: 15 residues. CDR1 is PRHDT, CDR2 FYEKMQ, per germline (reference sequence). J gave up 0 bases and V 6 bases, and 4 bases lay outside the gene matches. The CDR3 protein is CASSSGTGGSYEQYF. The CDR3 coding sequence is TGTGCCAGCAGTTCCGGGACAGGGGGCTCCTACGAGCAGTACTTC.

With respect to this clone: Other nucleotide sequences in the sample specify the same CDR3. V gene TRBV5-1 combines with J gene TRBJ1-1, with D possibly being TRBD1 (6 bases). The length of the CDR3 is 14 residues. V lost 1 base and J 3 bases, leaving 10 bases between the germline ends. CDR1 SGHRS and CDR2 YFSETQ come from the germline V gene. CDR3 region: CASSLSGGHTEAFF. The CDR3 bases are TGCGCCAGCAGCTTGTCGGGGGGCCACACTGAAGCTTTCTTT.

Written as DNA, the CDR3 is TGTGCCAGCAGTGCCACAGGGACCATGAACACTGAAGCTTTCTTT. Translated: CASSATGTMNTEAFF. This rearrangement joins TRBV6-5 to TRBJ1-1; perhaps TRBD1 as D (6 bases). Germline loops: CDR1 MNHEY, CDR2 SVGAGI. Trimming removed 5 bases at V and 0 bases at J, with 13 bases between. The CDR3 runs to 15 residues.

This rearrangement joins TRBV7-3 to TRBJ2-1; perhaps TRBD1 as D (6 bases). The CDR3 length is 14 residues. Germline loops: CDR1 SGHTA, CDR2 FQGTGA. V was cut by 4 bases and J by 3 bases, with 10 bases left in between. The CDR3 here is CASSSRTDYNEQFF. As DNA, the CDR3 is TGTGCCAGCAGCTCCCGGACAGACTACAATGAGCAGTTCTTC.

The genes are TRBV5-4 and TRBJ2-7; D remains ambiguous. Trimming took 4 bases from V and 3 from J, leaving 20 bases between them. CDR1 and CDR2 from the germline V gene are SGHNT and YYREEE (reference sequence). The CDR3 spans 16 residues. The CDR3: CASSPELPGTYYEQYF. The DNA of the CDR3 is TGTGCCAGCAGCCCTGAACTACCGGGCACTTACTACGAGCAGTACTTC.

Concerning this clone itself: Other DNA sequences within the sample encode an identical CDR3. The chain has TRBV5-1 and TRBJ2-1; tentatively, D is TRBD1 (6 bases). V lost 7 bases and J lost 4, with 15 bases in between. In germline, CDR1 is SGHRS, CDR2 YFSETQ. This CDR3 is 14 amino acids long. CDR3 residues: CASRLQDSYNEQFF. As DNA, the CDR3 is TGCGCCAGCCGACTGCAGGACAGTTACAATGAGCAGTTCTTC.

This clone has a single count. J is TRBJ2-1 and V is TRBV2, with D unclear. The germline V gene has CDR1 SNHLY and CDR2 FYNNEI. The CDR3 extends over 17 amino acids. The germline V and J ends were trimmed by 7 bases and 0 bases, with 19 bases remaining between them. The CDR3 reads CASITSPRISSYNEQFF. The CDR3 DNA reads TGTGCCAGCATCACCTCCCCCCGCATCAGCTCCTACAATGAGCAGTTCTTC.

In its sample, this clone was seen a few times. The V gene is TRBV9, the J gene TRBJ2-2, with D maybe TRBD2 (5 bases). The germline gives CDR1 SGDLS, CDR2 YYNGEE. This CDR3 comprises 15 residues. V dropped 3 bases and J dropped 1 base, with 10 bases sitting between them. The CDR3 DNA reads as TGTGCCAGCAGCGCCGTCAGCGGGAACACCGGGGAGCTGTTTTTT. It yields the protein CASSAVSGNTGELFF.

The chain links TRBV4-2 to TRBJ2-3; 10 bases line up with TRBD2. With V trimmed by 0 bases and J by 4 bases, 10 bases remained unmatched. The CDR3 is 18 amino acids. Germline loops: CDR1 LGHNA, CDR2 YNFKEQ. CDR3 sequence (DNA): TGTGCCAGCAGCCAAGATCTTGAGAGCGGGAGGGCCTCAGATACGCAGTATTTT. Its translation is CASSQDLESGRASDTQYF.

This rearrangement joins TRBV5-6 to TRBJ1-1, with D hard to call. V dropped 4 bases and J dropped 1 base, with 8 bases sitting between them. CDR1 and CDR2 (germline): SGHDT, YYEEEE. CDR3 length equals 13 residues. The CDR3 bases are TGTGCCAGCAGCAGGGTTCCGAACACTGAAGCTTTCTTT. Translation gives CASSRVPNTEAFF.

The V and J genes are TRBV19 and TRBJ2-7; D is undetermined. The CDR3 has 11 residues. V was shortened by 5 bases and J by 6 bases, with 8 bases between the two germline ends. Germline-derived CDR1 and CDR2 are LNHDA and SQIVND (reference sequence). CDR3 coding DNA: TGTGCCAGTAGTGATAGACTCGAGCAGTACTTC. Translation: CASSDRLEQYF. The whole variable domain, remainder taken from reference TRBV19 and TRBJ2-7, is DGGITQSPKYLFRKEGQNVTLSCEQNLNHDAMYWYRQDPGQGLRLIYYSQIVNDFQKGDIAEGYSVSREKKESFPLTVTSAQKNPTAFYLCASSDRLEQYFGPGTRLTVT.

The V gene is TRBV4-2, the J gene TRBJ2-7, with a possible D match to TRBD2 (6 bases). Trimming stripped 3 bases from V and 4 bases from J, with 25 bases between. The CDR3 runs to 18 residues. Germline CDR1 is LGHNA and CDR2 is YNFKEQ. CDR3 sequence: CASSQGFLGGRGTYEQYF. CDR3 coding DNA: TGTGCCAGCAGCCAGGGGTTTTTGGGAGGCCGGGGGACGTACGAGCAGTACTTC.

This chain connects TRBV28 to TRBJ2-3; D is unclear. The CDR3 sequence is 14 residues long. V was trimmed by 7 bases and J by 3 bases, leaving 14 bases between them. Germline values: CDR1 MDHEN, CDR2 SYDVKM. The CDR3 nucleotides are TGTGCCAGCACCCACGGCCAACGGACAGATACGCAGTATTTT. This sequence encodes CASTHGQRTDTQYF.

CDR3 nucleotides: TGTGCCAGCAGCCGGGGGACCTCTGATACCTACGAGCAGTACTTC. The encoded protein is CASSRGTSDTYEQYF. V and J are TRBV5-6 and TRBJ2-7; TRBD2 is a possible D gene (6 bases). V dropped 4 bases and J dropped 2 bases, with 16 bases sitting between them. The CDR3 loop spans 15 amino acids. From germline, CDR1 is SGHDT and CDR2 YYEEEE.

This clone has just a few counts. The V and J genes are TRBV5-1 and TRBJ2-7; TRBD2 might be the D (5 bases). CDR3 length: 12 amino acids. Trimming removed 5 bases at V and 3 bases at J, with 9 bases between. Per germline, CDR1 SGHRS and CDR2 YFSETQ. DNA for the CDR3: TGCGCCAGCAGAGCGGAAAGCTACGAGCAGTACTTC. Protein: CASRAESYEQYF.

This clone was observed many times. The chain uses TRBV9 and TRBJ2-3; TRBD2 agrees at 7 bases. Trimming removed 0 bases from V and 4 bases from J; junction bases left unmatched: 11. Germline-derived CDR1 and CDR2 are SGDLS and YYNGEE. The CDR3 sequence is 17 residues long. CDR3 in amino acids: CASSVVAQRDPPDTQYF. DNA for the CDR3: TGTGCCAGCAGCGTAGTAGCCCAGCGGGATCCACCAGATACGCAGTATTTT.

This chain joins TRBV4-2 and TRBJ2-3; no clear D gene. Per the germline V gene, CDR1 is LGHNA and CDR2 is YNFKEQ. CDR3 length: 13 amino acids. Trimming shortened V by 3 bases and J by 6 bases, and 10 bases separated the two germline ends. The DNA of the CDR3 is TGTGCCAGCAGCCAGTCCATCCCGGATACGCAGTATTTT. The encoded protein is CASSQSIPDTQYF.

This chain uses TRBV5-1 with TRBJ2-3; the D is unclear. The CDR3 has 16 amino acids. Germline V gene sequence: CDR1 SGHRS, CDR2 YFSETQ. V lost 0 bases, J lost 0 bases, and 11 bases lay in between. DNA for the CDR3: TGCGCCAGCAGCTTGGATGTCCCCCCCAGCACAGATACGCAGTATTTT. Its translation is CASSLDVPPSTDTQYF.

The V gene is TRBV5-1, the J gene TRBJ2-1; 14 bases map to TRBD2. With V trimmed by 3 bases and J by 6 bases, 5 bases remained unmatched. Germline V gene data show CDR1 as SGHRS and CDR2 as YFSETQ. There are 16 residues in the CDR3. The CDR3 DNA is TGCGCCAGCAGCTGGGCCGGGACTAGCGGGAGCAATGAGCAGTTCTTC. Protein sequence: CASSWAGTSGSNEQFF.

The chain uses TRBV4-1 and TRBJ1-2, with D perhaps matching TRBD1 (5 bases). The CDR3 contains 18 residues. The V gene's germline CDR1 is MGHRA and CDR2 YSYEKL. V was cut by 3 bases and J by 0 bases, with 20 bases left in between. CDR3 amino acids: CASSHRRGDRSTNYGYTF. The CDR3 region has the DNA TGCGCCAGCAGCCACAGAAGAGGAGACAGATCAACTAACTATGGCTACACCTTC.

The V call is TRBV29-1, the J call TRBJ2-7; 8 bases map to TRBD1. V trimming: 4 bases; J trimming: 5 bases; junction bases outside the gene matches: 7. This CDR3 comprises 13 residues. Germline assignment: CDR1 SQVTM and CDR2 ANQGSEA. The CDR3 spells CSVASGGLNEQYF. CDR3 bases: TGCAGCGTTGCGTCAGGGGGCTTAAACGAGCAGTACTTC.

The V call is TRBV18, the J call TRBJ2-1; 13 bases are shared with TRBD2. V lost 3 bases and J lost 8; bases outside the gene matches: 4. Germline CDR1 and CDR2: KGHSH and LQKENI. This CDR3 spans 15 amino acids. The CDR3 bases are TGTGCCAGCTCACCCGGACTAGCGGGAGAGTATGAGCAGTTCTTC. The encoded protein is CASSPGLAGEYEQFF. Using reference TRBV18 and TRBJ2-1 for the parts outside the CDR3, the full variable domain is NAGVMQNPRHLVRRRGQEARLRCSPMKGHSHVYWYRQLPEEGLKFMVYLQKENIIDESGMPKERFSAEFPKEGPSILRIQQVVRGDSAAYFCASSPGLAGEYEQFFGPGTRLTVL.